This entry concerns a single T cell receptor beta chain. The antigen is not known. This specimen belongs to a study of cytomegalovirus exposure and HLA in healthy donors. The primer mix had 60 Vbeta and 13 Jbeta primers. In the source study's methods: The count from a later analysis was about 80 million unique TCR beta chains, some 12 million of them shared. Profiled with immunoSEQ multiplex PCR; TCRdb holds only in-frame clones, not every one. V and J calls plus clone size are reproduced from that table; the DNA served to infer D and trimming. The listing contains roughly 140,000 clones. Trimming took off 0 bases at V and 0 bases at J, with 11 bases between the two ends. Germline assignment: CDR1 SGHRS and CDR2 YFSETQ. The CDR3 totals 16 residues. Study-wide points: The majority of TCR sequences were rare, yet some public TCRs appeared in many donors. Later on, an analysis showed TCR association rates differing by HLA locus, with DRB1 the most and HLA-C the fewest. In all likelihood, a cluster of highly shared sequence variants was a sequencing artifact.

Sequenced input: PBMCs. The source of this sequence is a man aged 40-50 years in good health and CMV-seronegative. This chain uses TRBV5-1 with TRBJ2-3; possible D gene TRBD1, 5 bases. DNA of the CDR3: TGCGCCAGCAGCTTGGTGGACACCACTAGCACAGATACGCAGTATTTT. As protein: CASSLVDTTSTDTQYF.